The sequence of this TCR beta chain was determined in a study of PD-L1 blockade in urothelial cancer. At the level of the study: Each patient had 0 to 3 earlier chemotherapy regimens.

The protocol was immunoSEQ multiplex PCR, while the TCRdb copy is restricted to in-frame clones and leaves out a portion. Counted here are more than 45,000 clones, around 89% occurring once; the ten biggest clones make up around 3.9%. Germline lookup yields CDR1 LNHDA and CDR2 SQIVND (reference sequence). The V gene lost 4 bases and the J gene lost 10 bases, with 20 bases spanning the gap. This CDR3 contains 15 residues. Sequenced here: PBMCs, sampled around atezolizumab (anti-PD-L1) treatment. The rearrangement links TRBV19 to TRBJ2-1; D unclear. The receptor was isolated from a man older than 75 with urothelial cancer. The CDR3 region has the DNA TGTGCCAGTAGTACTCCCCCTCCAGCGAAGAACGAGCAGTTCTTC. Its translation: CASSTPPPAKNEQFF.